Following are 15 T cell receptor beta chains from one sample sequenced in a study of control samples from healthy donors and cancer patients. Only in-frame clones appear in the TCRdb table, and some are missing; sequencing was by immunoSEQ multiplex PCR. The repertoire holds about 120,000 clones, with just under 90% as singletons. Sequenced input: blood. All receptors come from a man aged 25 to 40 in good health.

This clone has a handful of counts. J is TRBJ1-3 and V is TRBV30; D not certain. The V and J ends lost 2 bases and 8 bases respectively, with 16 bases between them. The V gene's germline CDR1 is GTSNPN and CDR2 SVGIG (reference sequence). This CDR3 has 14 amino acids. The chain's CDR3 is CAWSFSFDRDTIYF. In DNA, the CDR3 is TGTGCCTGGAGTTTCTCCTTTGACCGGGACACCATATATTTT.

The CDR3 region has the DNA TGTGCCAGCGCGATAACAGGGGGCTCTGGAAACACCATATATTTT. Translating gives CASAITGGSGNTIYF. This sequence joins TRBV27 and TRBJ1-3; TRBD1 agrees at 8 bases. V was clipped by 8 bases and J by 0 bases; unmatched bases: 6. Germline values: CDR1 MNHEY, CDR2 SMNVEV (reference sequence). This CDR3 has 15 amino acids.

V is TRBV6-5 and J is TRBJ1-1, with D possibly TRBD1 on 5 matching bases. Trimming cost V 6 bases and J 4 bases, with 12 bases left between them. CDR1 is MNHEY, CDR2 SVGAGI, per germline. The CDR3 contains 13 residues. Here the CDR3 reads CASRRRQGTEAFF. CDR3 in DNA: TGTGCCAGCAGACGGAGGCAGGGCACTGAAGCTTTCTTT.

This chain's CDR3 is CASSSNSNQPQHF. CDR3 in DNA: TGTGCCAGCTCATCGAATAGCAATCAGCCCCAGCATTTT. The V and J genes are TRBV18 and TRBJ1-5, with D unclear. The length of the CDR3 is 13 residues. CDR1 and CDR2 (germline): KGHSH, LQKENI. Trimming stripped 5 bases from V and 0 bases from J, with 5 bases between.

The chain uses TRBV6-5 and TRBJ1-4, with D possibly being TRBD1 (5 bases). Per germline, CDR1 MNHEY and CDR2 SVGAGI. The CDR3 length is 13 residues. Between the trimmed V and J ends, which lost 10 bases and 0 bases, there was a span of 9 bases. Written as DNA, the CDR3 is TGTGCCACTCGACAGACAACTAATGAAAAACTGTTTTTT. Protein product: CATRQTTNEKLFF.

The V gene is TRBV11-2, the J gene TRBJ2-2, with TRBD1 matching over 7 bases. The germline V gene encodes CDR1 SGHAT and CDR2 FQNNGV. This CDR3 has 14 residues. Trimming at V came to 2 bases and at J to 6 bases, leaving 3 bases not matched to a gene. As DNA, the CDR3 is TGTGCCAGCAGCTTAACAGGGGCCCCCGGGGAGCTGTTTTTT. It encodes CASSLTGAPGELFF.

CDR3 loop: CASSPTTGSHEQYF. The CDR3, as DNA: TGTGCCAGCTCACCAACAACAGGGTCCCACGAGCAGTACTTC. The V call is TRBV18, the J call TRBJ2-7, with D perhaps TRBD1 (6 bases). Germline CDR1 reads KGHSH; CDR2 reads LQKENI. The CDR3 length is 14 residues. V shed 2 bases and J shed 5 bases, with 13 bases lying between them.

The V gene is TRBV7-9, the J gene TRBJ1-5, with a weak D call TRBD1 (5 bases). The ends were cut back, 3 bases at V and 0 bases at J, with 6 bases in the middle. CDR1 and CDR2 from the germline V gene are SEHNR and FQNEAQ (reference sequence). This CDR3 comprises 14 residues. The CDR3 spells CASSLTDSNQPQHF. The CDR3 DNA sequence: TGTGCCAGCAGCTTGACAGATAGCAATCAGCCCCAGCATTTT.

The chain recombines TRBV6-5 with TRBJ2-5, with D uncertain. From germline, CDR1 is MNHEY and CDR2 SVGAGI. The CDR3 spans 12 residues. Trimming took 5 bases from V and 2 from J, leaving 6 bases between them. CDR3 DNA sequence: TGTGCCAGCAGTAGAACGCAAGAGACCCAGTACTTC. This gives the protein CASSRTQETQYF.

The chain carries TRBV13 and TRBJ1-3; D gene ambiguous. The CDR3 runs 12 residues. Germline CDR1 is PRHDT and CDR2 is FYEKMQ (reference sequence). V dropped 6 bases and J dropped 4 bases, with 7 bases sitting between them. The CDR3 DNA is TGTGCCAGCAGGCTGACGGGAAACACCATATATTTT. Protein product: CASRLTGNTIYF.

CDR3 in amino acids: CASRANRGNTGELFF. In nucleotides, the CDR3 is TGTGCCAGCAGGGCCAACAGGGGTAACACCGGGGAGCTGTTTTTT. The chain carries TRBV25-1 and TRBJ2-2, with 7 nucleotides matching TRBD1. Per germline, CDR1 MGHDK and CDR2 SYGVNS. The J segment lost 2 bases and the V segment lost 6 bases, leaving 6 bases of the junction unmatched. This CDR3 is 15 amino acids long.

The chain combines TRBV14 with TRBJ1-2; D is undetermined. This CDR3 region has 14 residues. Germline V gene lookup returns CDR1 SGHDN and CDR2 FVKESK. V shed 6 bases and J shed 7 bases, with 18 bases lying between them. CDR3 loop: CASSRTTIAGGYTF. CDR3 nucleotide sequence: TGTGCCAGCAGTCGGACCACTATAGCTGGTGGCTACACCTTC.

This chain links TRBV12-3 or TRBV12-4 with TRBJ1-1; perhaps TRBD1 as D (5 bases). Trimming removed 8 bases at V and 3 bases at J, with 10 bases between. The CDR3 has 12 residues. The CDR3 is CASLGGDTEAFF. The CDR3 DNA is TGTGCCAGCCTTGGGGGGGACACTGAAGCTTTCTTT.

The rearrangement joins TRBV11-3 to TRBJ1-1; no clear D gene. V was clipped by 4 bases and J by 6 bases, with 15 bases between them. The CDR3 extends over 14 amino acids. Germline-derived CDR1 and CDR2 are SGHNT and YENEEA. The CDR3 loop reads CASSSKVKGSEAFF. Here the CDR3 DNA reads TGTGCCAGCAGCTCTAAGGTAAAAGGATCTGAAGCTTTCTTT.

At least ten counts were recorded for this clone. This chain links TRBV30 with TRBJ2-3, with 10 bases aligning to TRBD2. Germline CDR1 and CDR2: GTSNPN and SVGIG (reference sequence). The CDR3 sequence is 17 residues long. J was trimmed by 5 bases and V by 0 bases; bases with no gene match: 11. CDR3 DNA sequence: TGTGCCTGGAGTGTCTCTAGCGGGGGTCCCCTGGGAGATACGCAGTATTTT. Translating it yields CAWSVSSGGPLGDTQYF.